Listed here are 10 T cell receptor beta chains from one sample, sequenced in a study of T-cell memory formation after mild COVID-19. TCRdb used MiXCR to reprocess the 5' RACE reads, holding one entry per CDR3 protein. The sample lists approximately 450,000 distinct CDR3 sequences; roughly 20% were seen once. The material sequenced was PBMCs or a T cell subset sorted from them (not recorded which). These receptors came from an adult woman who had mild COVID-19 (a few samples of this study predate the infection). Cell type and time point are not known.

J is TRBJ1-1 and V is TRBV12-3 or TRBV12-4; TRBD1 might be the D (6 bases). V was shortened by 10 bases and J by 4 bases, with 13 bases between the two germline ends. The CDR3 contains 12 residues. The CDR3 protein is CANALQGTEAFF. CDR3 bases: TGTGCCAACGCTTTACAGGGCACTGAAGCTTTCTTT.

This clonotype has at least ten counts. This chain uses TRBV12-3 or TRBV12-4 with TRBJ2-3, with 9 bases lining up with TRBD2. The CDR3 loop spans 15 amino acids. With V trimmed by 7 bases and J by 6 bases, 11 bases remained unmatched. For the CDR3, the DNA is TGTGCCAGCACCTCAAGAACTAGCGGGCGGGATACGCAGTATTTT. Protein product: CASTSRTSGRDTQYF.

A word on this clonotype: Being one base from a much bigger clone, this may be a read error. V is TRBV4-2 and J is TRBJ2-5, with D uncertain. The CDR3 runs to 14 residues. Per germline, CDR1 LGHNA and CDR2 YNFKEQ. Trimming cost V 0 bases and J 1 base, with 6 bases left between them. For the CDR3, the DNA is TGTGCCAGCAGCCAAGACGCAGGCCAAGAGACCCAGTACTTC. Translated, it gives CASSQDAGQETQYF.

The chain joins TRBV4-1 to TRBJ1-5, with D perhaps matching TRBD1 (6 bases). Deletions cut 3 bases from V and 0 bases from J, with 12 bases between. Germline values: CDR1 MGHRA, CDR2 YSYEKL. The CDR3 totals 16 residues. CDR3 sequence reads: CASSQSNRASNQPQHF. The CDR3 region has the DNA TGCGCCAGCAGCCAGTCTAACAGGGCTAGCAATCAGCCCCAGCATTTT.

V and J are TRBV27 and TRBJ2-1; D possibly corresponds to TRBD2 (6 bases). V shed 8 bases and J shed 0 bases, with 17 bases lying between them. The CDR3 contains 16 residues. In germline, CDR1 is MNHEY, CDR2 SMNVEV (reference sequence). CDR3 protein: CASPKRATSSYNEQFF. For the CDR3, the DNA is TGTGCCAGCCCCAAGCGGGCGACGAGCTCCTACAATGAGCAGTTCTTC.

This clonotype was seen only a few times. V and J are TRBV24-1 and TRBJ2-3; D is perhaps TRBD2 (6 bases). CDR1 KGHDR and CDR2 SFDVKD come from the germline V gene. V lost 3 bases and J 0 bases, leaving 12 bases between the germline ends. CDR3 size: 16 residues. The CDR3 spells CATSDAIRGSTDTQYF. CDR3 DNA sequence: TGTGCCACCAGTGATGCCATCCGGGGGAGCACAGATACGCAGTATTTT.

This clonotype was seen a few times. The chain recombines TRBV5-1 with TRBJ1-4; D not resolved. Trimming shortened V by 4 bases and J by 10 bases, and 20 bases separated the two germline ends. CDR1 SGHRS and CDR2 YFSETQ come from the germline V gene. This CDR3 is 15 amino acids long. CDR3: CASSVAERALGKLFF. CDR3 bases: TGCGCCAGCAGCGTCGCGGAGCGGGCCTTGGGAAAACTGTTTTTT.

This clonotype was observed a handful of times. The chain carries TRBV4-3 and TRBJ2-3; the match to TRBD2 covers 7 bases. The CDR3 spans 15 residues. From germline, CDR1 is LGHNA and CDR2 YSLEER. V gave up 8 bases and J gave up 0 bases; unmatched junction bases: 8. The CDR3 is CASREEYSSTDTQYF. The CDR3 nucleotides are TGCGCCAGCCGGGAGGAGTACTCTAGCACAGATACGCAGTATTTT.

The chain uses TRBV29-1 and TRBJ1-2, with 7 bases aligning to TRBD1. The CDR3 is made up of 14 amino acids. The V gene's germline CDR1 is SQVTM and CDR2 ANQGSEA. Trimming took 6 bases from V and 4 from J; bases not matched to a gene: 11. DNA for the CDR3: TGCAGCGTGTATGGACAGGAATTCTTCTATGGCTACACCTTC. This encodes CSVYGQEFFYGYTF.

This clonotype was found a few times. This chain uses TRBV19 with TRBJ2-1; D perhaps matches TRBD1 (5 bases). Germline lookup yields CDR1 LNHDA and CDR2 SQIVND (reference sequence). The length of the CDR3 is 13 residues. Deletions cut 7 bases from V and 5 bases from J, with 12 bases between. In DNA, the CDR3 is TGTGCCAGTACCCTAGGGGCGCACAATGAGCAGTTCTTC. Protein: CASTLGAHNEQFF.